This paragraph reports one T cell receptor (beta chain). This specimen belongs to a study of blood T cell repertoires in COVID-19. Trimming removed 1 base from V and 2 bases from J, with 10 bases in between. In germline, CDR1 is SGHRS, CDR2 YFSETQ. This CDR3 has 16 amino acids. Clones were read by immunoSEQ multiplex PCR, and TCRdb kept only the in-frame ones, dropping some. The repertoire holds approximately 190,000 clones, with 70% to 90% as singletons. What was sequenced was peripheral blood. The receptor's source is a man aged 70 or older with active or convalescent COVID-19. V is TRBV5-1 and J is TRBJ2-6; tentatively, D is TRBD2 (5 bases). The chain's CDR3 is CASSLRGSAGANVLTF. CDR3 nucleotide sequence: TGCGCCAGCAGCTTGCGAGGGTCGGCTGGGGCCAACGTCCTGACTTTC.